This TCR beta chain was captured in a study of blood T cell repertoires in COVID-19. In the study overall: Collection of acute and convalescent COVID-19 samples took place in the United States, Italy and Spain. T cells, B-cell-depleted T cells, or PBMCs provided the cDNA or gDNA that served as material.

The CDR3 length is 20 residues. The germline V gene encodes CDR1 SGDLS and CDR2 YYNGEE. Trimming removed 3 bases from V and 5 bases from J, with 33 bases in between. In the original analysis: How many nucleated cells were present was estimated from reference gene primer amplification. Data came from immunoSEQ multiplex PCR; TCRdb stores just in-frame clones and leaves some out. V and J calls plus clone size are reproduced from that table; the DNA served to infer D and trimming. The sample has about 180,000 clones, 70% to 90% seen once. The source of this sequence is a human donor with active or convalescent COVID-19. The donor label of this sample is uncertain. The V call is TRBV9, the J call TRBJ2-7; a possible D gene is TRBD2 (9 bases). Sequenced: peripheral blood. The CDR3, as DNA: TGTGCCAGCAGCGCGCCCTCGACAGGGGACCTAGCGGGGTCCTTCAACGAGCAGTACTTC. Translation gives CASSAPSTGDLAGSFNEQYF. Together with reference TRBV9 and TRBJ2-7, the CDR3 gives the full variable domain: DSGVTQTPKHLITATGQRVTLRCSPRSGDLSVYWYQQSLDQGLQFLIQYYNGEERAKGNILERFSAQQFPDLHSELNLSSLELGDSALYFCASSAPSTGDLAGSFNEQYFGPGTRLTVT.